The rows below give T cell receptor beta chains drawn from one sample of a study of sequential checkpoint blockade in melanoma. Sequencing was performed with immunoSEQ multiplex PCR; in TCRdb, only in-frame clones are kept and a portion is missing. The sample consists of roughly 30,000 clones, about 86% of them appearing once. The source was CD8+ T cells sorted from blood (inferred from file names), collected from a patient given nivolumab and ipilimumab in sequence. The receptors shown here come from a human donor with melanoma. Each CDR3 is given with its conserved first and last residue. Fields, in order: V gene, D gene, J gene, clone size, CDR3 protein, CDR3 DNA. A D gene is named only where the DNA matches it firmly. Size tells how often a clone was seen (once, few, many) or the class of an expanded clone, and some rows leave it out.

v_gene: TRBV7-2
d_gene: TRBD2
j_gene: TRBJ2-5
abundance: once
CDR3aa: CASSLAGVKETQYF
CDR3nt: TGTGCCAGCAGCCTAGCGGGAGTTAAGGAGACCCAGTACTTC

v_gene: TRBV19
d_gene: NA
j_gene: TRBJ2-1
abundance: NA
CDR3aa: CASSIATVDEQFF
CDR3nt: TGTGCCAGTAGTATAGCGACAGTGGATGAGCAGTTCTTC

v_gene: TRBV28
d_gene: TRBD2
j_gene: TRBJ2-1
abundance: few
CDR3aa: CASTFSGRDFYNEQFF
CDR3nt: TGTGCCAGCACCTTTAGCGGGAGGGATTTTTACAATGAGCAGTTCTTC

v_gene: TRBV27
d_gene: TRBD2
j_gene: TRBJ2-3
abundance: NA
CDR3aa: CASSSLAGVIDTQYF
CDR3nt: TGTGCCAGCAGCTCACTAGCGGGAGTCATAGATACGCAGTATTTT

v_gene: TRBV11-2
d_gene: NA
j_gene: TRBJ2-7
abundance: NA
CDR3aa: CASSFHSGAGNEQYF
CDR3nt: TGTGCCAGCAGCTTCCATAGCGGCGCGGGGAACGAGCAGTACTTC

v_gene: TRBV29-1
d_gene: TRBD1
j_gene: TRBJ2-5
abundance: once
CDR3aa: CSVEAGTVHGETQYF
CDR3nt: TGCAGCGTAGAAGCCGGGACAGTCCACGGGGAGACCCAGTACTTC

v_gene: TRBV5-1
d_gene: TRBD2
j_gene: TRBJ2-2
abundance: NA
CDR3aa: CASSWPRGVQPGELFF
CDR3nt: TGCGCCAGCAGCTGGCCCCGGGGGGTTCAGCCCGGGGAGCTGTTTTTT

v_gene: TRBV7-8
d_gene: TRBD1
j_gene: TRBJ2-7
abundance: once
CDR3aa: CASTGTGTYEQYF
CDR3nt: TGTGCCAGCACCGGGACAGGGACCTACGAGCAGTACTTC

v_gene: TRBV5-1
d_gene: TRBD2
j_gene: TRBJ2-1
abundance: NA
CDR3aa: CASSLLSGRAVEQFF
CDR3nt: TGCGCCAGCAGCTTGTTGTCCGGGAGGGCCGTTGAGCAGTTCTTC

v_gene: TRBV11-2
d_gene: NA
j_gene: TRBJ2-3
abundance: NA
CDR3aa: CASSLDRSGDPLGTDTQYF
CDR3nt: TGTGCCAGCAGCTTAGATCGCTCAGGGGACCCTCTAGGCACAGATACGCAGTATTTT

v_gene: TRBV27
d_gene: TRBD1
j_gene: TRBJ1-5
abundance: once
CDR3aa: CASSASQGEAGQPQHF
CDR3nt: TGTGCCAGCAGTGCTAGTCAGGGGGAAGCGGGTCAGCCCCAGCATTTT

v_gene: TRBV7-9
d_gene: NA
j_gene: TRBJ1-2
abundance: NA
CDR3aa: CASSPRFQDGYTF
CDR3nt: TGTGCCAGCAGCCCGCGCTTTCAGGATGGCTACACCTTC

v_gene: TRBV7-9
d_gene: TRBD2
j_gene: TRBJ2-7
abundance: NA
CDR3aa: CASSLGAGGISYEQYF
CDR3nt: TGTGCCAGCAGCTTAGGGGCGGGGGGCATTTCCTACGAGCAGTACTTC

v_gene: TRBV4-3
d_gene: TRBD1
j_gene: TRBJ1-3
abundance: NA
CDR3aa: CASSQVLGTENSGNTIYF
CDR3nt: TGCGCCAGCAGCCAAGTTCTCGGGACAGAGAATTCTGGAAACACCATATATTTT

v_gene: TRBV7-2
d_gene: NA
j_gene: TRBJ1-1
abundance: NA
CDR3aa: CASSFLQGLTEAFF
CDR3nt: TGTGCCAGCAGCTTCCTTCAGGGCCTCACTGAAGCTTTCTTT

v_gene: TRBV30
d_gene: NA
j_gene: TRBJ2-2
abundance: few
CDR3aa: CAWSDRPNTGELFF
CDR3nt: TGTGCCTGGAGCGACAGGCCGAACACCGGGGAGCTGTTTTTT

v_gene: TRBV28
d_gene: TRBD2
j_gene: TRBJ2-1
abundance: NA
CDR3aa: CASTKGLAGDEQFF
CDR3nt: TGTGCCAGCACGAAGGGACTAGCGGGAGACGAGCAGTTCTTC

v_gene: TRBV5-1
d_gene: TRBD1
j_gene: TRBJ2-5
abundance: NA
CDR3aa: CASSLGQGGYQETQYF
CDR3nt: TGCGCCAGCAGCCTGGGACAGGGGGGGTACCAAGAGACCCAGTACTTC

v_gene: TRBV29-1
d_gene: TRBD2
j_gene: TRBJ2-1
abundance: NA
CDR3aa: CSVGHSGATPDNEQFF
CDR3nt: TGCAGCGTCGGACATAGCGGGGCAACTCCCGACAATGAGCAGTTCTTC

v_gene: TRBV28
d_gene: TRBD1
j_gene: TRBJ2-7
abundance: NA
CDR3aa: CASSSPGQNSYEQYF
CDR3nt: TGTGCCAGCAGTTCTCCGGGACAGAACTCCTACGAGCAGTACTTC

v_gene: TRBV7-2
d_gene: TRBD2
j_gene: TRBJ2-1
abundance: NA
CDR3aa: CASSLLAGLGYNEQFF
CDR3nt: TGTGCCAGCAGCTTACTAGCGGGGCTGGGGTACAATGAGCAGTTCTTC

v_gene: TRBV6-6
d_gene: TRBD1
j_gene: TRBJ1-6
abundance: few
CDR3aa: CASRLTGANNSPLHF
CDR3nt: TGTGCCAGCAGACTCACAGGGGCAAATAATTCACCCCTCCACTTT